What follows are 25 T cell receptor beta chains derived from one specimen sequenced in a study of radiation and T cells in renal cell carcinoma. As to time point: blood 2 weeks post-SBRT. As to treatment: 15 Gy SBRT to primary tumor, nephrectomy 4 weeks later. Profiled with immunoSEQ multiplex PCR; TCRdb holds only in-frame clones, not every one. In the table there are 150,000 to 180,000 clones, around 90% of which are singletons. The specimen was blood, collected from a patient whose treatment included radiotherapy and nephrectomy. The receptors come from a woman in her forties or fifties with renal cell carcinoma.

This clone showed up just once. The chain is built from TRBV6-1 and TRBJ1-5, with a tentative D call TRBD1 (5 bases). Germline CDR1 MNHNS, CDR2 SASEGT. The CDR3 is 14 residues long. V was cut by 10 bases and J by 4 bases, with 17 bases left in between. The CDR3 reads CATKLSQGNQPQHF. CDR3 nucleotide sequence: TGTGCCACCAAGTTGAGTCAGGGTAATCAGCCCCAGCATTTT.

V is TRBV6-5 and J is TRBJ1-1; 7 bases line up with TRBD1. The CDR3 is 13 amino acids. Germline CDR1 MNHEY, CDR2 SVGAGI. V dropped 7 bases and J dropped 5; count of bases not matched to a gene: 7. CDR3 sequence (DNA): TGTGCCAGCAATAGACCGGGACAGACTGAAGCTTTCTTT. It is translated as CASNRPGQTEAFF.

The genes are TRBV6-5 and TRBJ1-4; D is unclear. Germline CDR1 MNHEY, CDR2 SVGAGI. Trimming cost V 2 bases and J 8 bases, with 12 bases left between them. CDR3 length: 14 residues. CDR3 amino acids: CASSYDARGEKLFF. The CDR3 region has the DNA TGTGCCAGCAGTTACGACGCCCGAGGGGAAAAACTGTTTTTT.

J is TRBJ1-3 and V is TRBV19, with 8 bases fitting TRBD1. Per the germline V gene, CDR1 is LNHDA and CDR2 is SQIVND (reference sequence). The CDR3 spans 15 residues. V shed 8 bases, J shed 4 bases, and the junction held 10 bases outside the gene matches. The chain's CDR3 is CASYPGGASGNTIYF. For the CDR3, the DNA is TGTGCCAGTTACCCAGGGGGCGCTTCGGGAAACACCATATATTTT.

The chain employs TRBV7-2 and TRBJ1-2, with 7 nucleotides matching TRBD1. This CDR3 region has 14 residues. Germline CDR1 is SGHTA and CDR2 is FQGNSA. With 5 bases clipped from V and 8 bases from J, the junction kept 11 bases outside the gene matches. The CDR3 loop reads CASSPNRQGRGYTF. The CDR3 coding sequence is TGTGCCAGCAGCCCCAACCGACAGGGACGAGGCTACACCTTC.

The V call is TRBV6-6, the J call TRBJ1-3; no clear D. Trimming took off 7 bases at V and 3 bases at J, with 19 bases between the two ends. The CDR3 runs to 16 residues. CDR1 is MNHNY, CDR2 SVGAGI, per germline (reference sequence). CDR3 coding DNA: TGTGCCAGCACCCGTGCGGATTTGAGGGTTGGAAACACCATATATTTT. Amino acid sequence: CASTRADLRVGNTIYF.

The chain carries TRBV9 and TRBJ2-5; TRBD2 might be the D (6 bases). Germline CDR1 and CDR2: SGDLS and YYNGEE. The germline V and J ends were trimmed by 4 bases and 9 bases, with 19 bases remaining between them. CDR3 length: 14 amino acids. CDR3 region: CASSSTPVPGAQYF. The DNA for the CDR3 is TGTGCCAGCAGCTCCACCCCCGTTCCGGGGGCCCAGTACTTC. Combining the CDR3 with reference TRBV9 and TRBJ2-5 gives the whole variable domain DSGVTQTPKHLITATGQRVTLRCSPRSGDLSVYWYQQSLDQGLQFLIQYYNGEERAKGNILERFSAQQFPDLHSELNLSSLELGDSALYFCASSSTPVPGAQYFGPGTRLLVL.

The rearrangement links TRBV19 to TRBJ2-3, with TRBD2 matching 9 bases. CDR3 length: 16 residues. CDR1 is LNHDA and CDR2 is SQIVND in the germline V gene (reference sequence). After removal of 5 bases from V and 2 bases from J, the junction contained 8 bases not matched to a gene. CDR3: CASSASPGLATDTQYF. The CDR3 bases are TGTGCCAGTAGTGCGAGCCCGGGACTAGCCACAGATACGCAGTATTTT.

The V and J genes are TRBV10-3 and TRBJ2-7; a weak D match, TRBD2 (5 bases). Germline CDR1 and CDR2: ENHRY and SYGVKD. CDR3 length: 14 residues. With 6 bases removed from V and 6 bases from J, the gap between germline ends came to 18 bases. CDR3 amino acids: CAIRGSEGMGEQYF. The CDR3 DNA reads TGTGCCATCAGGGGTTCTGAGGGTATGGGCGAGCAGTACTTC.

This clone was seen more than once but under ten times. The chain uses TRBV5-1 and TRBJ1-1, with D hard to call. The CDR3 length is 14 residues. Germline-derived CDR1 and CDR2 are SGHRS and YFSETQ. V lost 0 bases and J lost 2, with 8 bases in between. The CDR3 nucleotides read TGCGCCAGCAGCTTGGGCTCTGGAAACACTGAAGCTTTCTTT. Residues: CASSLGSGNTEAFF. The entire variable domain, with the rest obtained from reference TRBV5-1 and TRBJ1-1, is as follows: KAGVTQTPRYLIKTRGQQVTLSCSPISGHRSVSWYQQTPGQGLQFLFEYFSETQRNKGNFPGRFSGRQFSNSRSEMNVSTLELGDSALYLCASSLGSGNTEAFFGQGTRLTVV.

V usage is TRBV5-1 and J usage is TRBJ2-1; the match to TRBD2 covers 10 bases. J lost 6 bases, V lost 1 base, and 13 bases had no gene match. Germline-derived CDR1 and CDR2 are SGHRS and YFSETQ. This CDR3 comprises 18 residues. The CDR3 here is CASSLKRGGQGWANEQFF. In nucleotides, the CDR3 is TGCGCCAGCAGCTTGAAGCGGGGGGGCCAAGGTTGGGCCAATGAGCAGTTCTTC.

This clone was seen only once. The junction does not match germline at one end; this may be a read error. The rearrangement joins TRBV5-6 to TRBJ1-2; D might be TRBD1 (5 bases). CDR1 and CDR2 from the germline V gene are SGHDT and YYEEEE. The CDR3 runs 12 residues. For the CDR3, the DNA is TGCGCCAGCAGCCCACCGACAGAGGGGTGGACCTTC. Residues: CASSPPTEGWTF.

The rearrangement links TRBV5-6 to TRBJ1-5; 8 nucleotides line up with TRBD1. V was pared by 3 bases and J by 2 bases, with 4 bases of the junction left unmatched. The germline gives CDR1 SGHDT, CDR2 YYEEEE. This CDR3 has 15 residues. CDR3 residues: CASSWMTGGNQPQHF. For the CDR3, the DNA is TGTGCCAGCAGCTGGATGACAGGGGGCAATCAGCCCCAGCATTTT.

The V gene is TRBV29-1, the J gene TRBJ1-1; possibly TRBD1 for D (5 bases). Trimming removed 5 bases at V and 1 base at J, with 14 bases between. In germline, CDR1 is SQVTM, CDR2 ANQGSEA. The CDR3 contains 14 residues. In DNA form, the CDR3 reads TGCAGCGTTAAAAAGTTACAGGAGAACACTGAAGCTTTCTTT. Amino acids: CSVKKLQENTEAFF.

This clone has only one observation. The V gene is TRBV9, the J gene TRBJ1-2; D is unclear. V was pared by 0 bases and J by 4 bases, with 10 bases between. CDR1 SGDLS and CDR2 YYNGEE come from the germline V gene. This CDR3 has 14 amino acids. In DNA, the CDR3 is TGTGCCAGCAGCGTAGAGGCAGATTTCTATGGCTACACCTTC. Translation: CASSVEADFYGYTF.

The V and J genes are TRBV5-1 and TRBJ1-1; D perhaps matches TRBD1 (6 bases). Germline CDR1 reads SGHRS; CDR2 reads YFSETQ. This CDR3 has 13 residues. V gave up 4 bases and J gave up 6 bases, with 13 bases separating them. CDR3 in DNA: TGCGCCAGCAGCCAAGGGGGTAGGGCTGAAGCTTTCTTT. This translates into CASSQGGRAEAFF.

This chain connects TRBV9 to TRBJ2-7; 12 nucleotides align to TRBD1. This CDR3 spans 14 amino acids. Germline CDR1 and CDR2: SGDLS and YYNGEE. V was clipped by 1 base and J by 5 bases; unmatched bases: 1. CDR3 sequence reads: CASSVRDRGHEQYF. CDR3 bases: TGTGCCAGCAGCGTACGGGACAGGGGGCACGAGCAGTACTTC. Filled out from reference TRBV9 and TRBJ2-7, the complete variable domain reads DSGVTQTPKHLITATGQRVTLRCSPRSGDLSVYWYQQSLDQGLQFLIQYYNGEERAKGNILERFSAQQFPDLHSELNLSSLELGDSALYFCASSVRDRGHEQYFGPGTRLTVT.

J is TRBJ1-1 and V is TRBV25-1; a possible D gene is TRBD1 (5 bases). V was trimmed by 6 bases and J by 4 bases, leaving 15 bases between them. CDR1 is MGHDK and CDR2 is SYGVNS in the germline V gene. There are 14 residues in the CDR3. CDR3 nucleotide sequence: TGTGCCAGCAGAGGGACGGCCCTATTCACTGAAGCTTTCTTT. This gives the protein CASRGTALFTEAFF.

The V and J genes are TRBV11-1 and TRBJ2-7, with 8 bases fitting TRBD1. The junction had 13 bases not matched to a gene; V was cut back by 10 bases and J by 5 bases. The CDR3 loop spans 14 amino acids. CDR1 is SGHAT, CDR2 FQDESV, per germline (reference sequence). CDR3 amino acids: CATRPRDRFHEQYF. CDR3 nucleotide sequence: TGTGCCACCCGCCCTCGGGACAGGTTCCACGAGCAGTACTTC.

The chain links TRBV7-2 to TRBJ1-1, with D unclear. Germline-derived CDR1 and CDR2 are SGHTA and FQGNSA. The V end was cut by 5 bases, the J end by 3 bases, with 10 bases between. This CDR3 has 13 amino acids. In nucleotides, the CDR3 is TGTGCCAGCAGCGGAGCGGAGTACACTGAAGCTTTCTTT. This codes for CASSGAEYTEAFF.

The J gene is TRBJ2-5, the V gene TRBV19; 8 nucleotides match TRBD1. The CDR3 totals 13 residues. Trimming cost V 6 bases and J 5 bases; bases outside gene matches: 5. Germline CDR1 reads LNHDA; CDR2 reads SQIVND (reference sequence). The CDR3 DNA sequence: TGTGCCAGTAGCGGACAGGGAGTGGAGACCCAGTACTTC. Its protein is CASSGQGVETQYF.

The V gene is TRBV5-1, the J gene TRBJ2-7; 7 bases agree with TRBD1. Germline assignment: CDR1 SGHRS and CDR2 YFSETQ. This CDR3 has 15 residues. J was trimmed by 6 bases and V by 3 bases; bases with no gene match: 12. CDR3 sequence reads: CASSSRQGTMGEQYF. CDR3 bases: TGCGCCAGCAGCTCCCGACAGGGAACGATGGGCGAGCAGTACTTC.

This chain links TRBV7-2 with TRBJ2-5; a possible D gene is TRBD1 (6 bases). V dropped 6 bases and J dropped 1 base, with 9 bases sitting between them. In germline, CDR1 is SGHTA, CDR2 FQGNSA. This CDR3 region has 13 residues. The CDR3 spells CASSKDSQETQYF. In nucleotides, the CDR3 is TGTGCCAGCAGTAAGGACAGCCAAGAGACCCAGTACTTC.

This clone was seen a few times. The chain combines TRBV19 with TRBJ1-5, with D possibly matching TRBD1 (6 bases). The CDR3 sequence is 15 residues long. The V gene's germline CDR1 is LNHDA and CDR2 SQIVND (reference sequence). Trimming stripped 5 bases from V and 0 bases from J, with 11 bases between. The CDR3 coding sequence is TGTGCCAGTAGTGGAGCAGGGGCTAGCAATCAGCCCCAGCATTTT. This sequence encodes CASSGAGASNQPQHF. Full variable domain (outside the CDR3, taken from reference TRBV19 and TRBJ1-5): DGGITQSPKYLFRKEGQNVTLSCEQNLNHDAMYWYRQDPGQGLRLIYYSQIVNDFQKGDIAEGYSVSREKKESFPLTVTSAQKNPTAFYLCASSGAGASNQPQHFGDGTRLSIL.

This chain connects TRBV5-1 to TRBJ1-1, with 9 bases that match TRBD1. CDR3 size: 15 residues. The trim removed 3 bases at V and 6 bases at J, leaving 9 bases unmatched. In germline, CDR1 is SGHRS, CDR2 YFSETQ. CDR3 residues: CASSSTGGPSPEAFF. In nucleotides, the CDR3 is TGCGCCAGCAGCTCGACAGGGGGACCCTCCCCTGAAGCTTTCTTT.